This paragraph covers one TCR beta chain sequence. Its antigen is not known. The data originate from a study of CXCR3-negative and CXCR3-positive naive CD8 T cells. Preparation of TRB cDNA libraries relied on 5' RACE carrying UMI labels. TCRdb re-called the 5' RACE reads and shows each CDR3 protein once, DNA omitted. The sample includes about 150,000 distinct CDR3 sequences. General observations from the study: Greater hydrophobicity was found in TRB CDR3s of CXCR3-positive naive cells than of CXCR3-negative naive cells. It was found that naive subsets had comparable surface CD5, and TCR strength was inferred from TRB CDR3 properties. Partial loss of CXCR3 expression followed cryopreservation; most assays used fresh PBMCs. Memory CD8+ cells had much lower diversity, and both naive subsets had comparably high diversity.

This CDR3 has 15 residues. From germline, CDR1 is SGHRS and CDR2 YFSETQ. The sample consisted of naive CXCR3+ CD8+ T cells from blood. The subset is: CD45RO-CCR7+CD27+CD95- naive CD8+ T cells expressing CXCR3 (TNR3+). The chain combines TRBV5-1 with TRBJ2-7; as DNA is missing, the TRBD2 call by TCRdb cannot be tested. This TCR came from a human donor in good health. Some clones in this sample may be carry-over from other donors' samples. This chain's CDR3 is CASSLGLAGSYEQYF.